This entry describes one T cell receptor beta chain. The source of the sample is a study of blood T cell repertoires in COVID-19. The germline gives CDR1 SQVTM, CDR2 ANQGSEA. Between the trimmed V and J ends, which lost 6 bases and 1 base, there was a span of 9 bases. The CDR3 runs to 12 residues. Repertoires were generated with immunoSEQ multiplex PCR, while TCRdb's copy carries only in-frame clones and drops some. The sample includes 300,000 to 400,000 clones, over 75% of them seen just once. V and J are TRBV29-1 and TRBJ1-1; D remains ambiguous. The source of this sequence is a man aged 50-59 years with active or convalescent COVID-19. The specimen was peripheral blood. CDR3 coding DNA: TGCAGCGTACAGAGCCAGAACACTGAAGCTTTCTTT. This encodes CSVQSQNTEAFF.